This is a list of T cell receptor beta chains from one sample in a study of beta chain features in type 1 diabetes. Profiled with immunoSEQ multiplex PCR; TCRdb holds only in-frame clones, not every one. Of some 150,000 clones listed, about 44% were seen once; the top ten hold 0.35% to 0.45%. Sample: Tregs from blood. These receptor sequences come from a young man in good health. CDR3s include the opening cysteine and the closing phenylalanine or tryptophan. A D gene is named only where the DNA matches it firmly. Size tells how often a clone was seen (once, few, many) or the class of an expanded clone, and some rows leave it out.

cdr3_aa	cdr3_nt	j_call	d_call	v_call	clone_size
CASSTARDRVKNEQFF	TGTGCCAGCAGCACAGCCCGGGACAGGGTTAAAAATGAGCAGTTCTTC	TRBJ2-1	TRBD1	TRBV7-2	.
CASSVEGAGYNEQFF	TGTGCCAGCAGCGTAGAGGGAGCCGGCTACAATGAGCAGTTCTTC	TRBJ2-1	.	TRBV9	.
CASSSQVFGEAFF	TGTGCCAGCAGCTCACAGGTTTTTGGTGAAGCTTTCTTT	TRBJ1-1	.	TRBV7-2	.
CASSIRGYTEAFF	TGTGCCAGTAGTATTCGCGGGTACACTGAAGCTTTCTTT	TRBJ1-1	.	TRBV19	few
CASSPHDRTEQYF	TGTGCCAGCAGCCCCCACGACAGAACCGAGCAGTACTTC	TRBJ2-7	.	TRBV9	.
CAISERDRGMSQYF	TGTGCCATCAGTGAAAGGGACAGGGGGATGTCCCAGTACTTC	TRBJ2-5	TRBD1	TRBV10-3	.
CASSEFSYGYTF	TGTGCCAGCAGTGAATTCAGCTATGGCTACACCTTC	TRBJ1-2	.	TRBV6-1	few
CASSSRRGRESYNEQFF	TGTGCCAGCAGCTCGCGGCGGGGGCGGGAGAGCTACAATGAGCAGTTCTTC	TRBJ2-1	.	TRBV7-9	once
CASSYYSGTSSYNEQFF	TGTGCCAGCAGCTATTATTCCGGGACTAGCAGCTACAATGAGCAGTTCTTC	TRBJ2-1	TRBD2	TRBV27	.
CASSTGRQNTEAFF	TGTGCCAGCAGTACCGGCCGACAGAACACTGAAGCTTTCTTT	TRBJ1-1	.	TRBV6-5	.
CASSLAGGAPEQYF	TGTGCCAGCAGCTTAGCGGGGGGTGCGCCGGAGCAGTACTTC	TRBJ2-7	.	TRBV7-9	.
CAVQGGGNQPQHF	TGTGCCGTCCAGGGAGGCGGCAATCAGCCCCAGCATTTT	TRBJ1-5	.	TRBV30	few
CASSSSGGAYNEQFF	TGTGCCAGCAGCTCGAGCGGGGGGGCCTACAATGAGCAGTTCTTC	TRBJ2-1	TRBD2	TRBV7-2	few
CASSLGGTGELFF	TGTGCCAGCAGCCTCGGGGGCACCGGGGAGCTGTTTTTT	TRBJ2-2	.	TRBV7-3	.
CAISQTSGGTDTQYF	TGTGCCATCAGCCAGACTAGCGGAGGCACAGATACGCAGTATTTT	TRBJ2-3	TRBD2	TRBV10-3	.
CASSGSGGRPDTQYF	TGTGCCAGCAGCGGTAGCGGGGGCCGGCCAGATACGCAGTATTTT	TRBJ2-3	TRBD2	TRBV11-3	.
CASSTTRTGTNQPQHF	TGTGCCAGCAGTACCACGCGGACAGGGACTAATCAGCCCCAGCATTTT	TRBJ1-5	TRBD1	TRBV27	.
CAISEMTERAFF	TGTGCCATCAGTGAGATGACAGAGAGGGCTTTCTTT	TRBJ1-1	.	TRBV10-3	.
CASSQGQREKLFF	TGTGCCAGCAGCCAAGGACAACGGGAAAAACTGTTTTTT	TRBJ1-4	.	TRBV4-2	few
CASSATVATNEKLFF	TGCGCCAGCAGCGCGACAGTTGCAACTAATGAAAAACTGTTTTTT	TRBJ1-4	.	TRBV5-1	few
CASSLGQGFLFEQYF	TGCGCCAGCAGCTTGGGCCAGGGGTTTCTTTTCGAGCAGTACTTC	TRBJ2-7	.	TRBV5-1	.
CAISRRDSGNEQYF	TGTGCCATCAGTAGGAGGGACAGTGGAAACGAGCAGTACTTC	TRBJ2-7	.	TRBV10-3	.
CASRTSGARRDGELFF	TGTGCCAGCAGGACTAGCGGGGCAAGACGTGACGGGGAGCTGTTTTTT	TRBJ2-2	TRBD2	TRBV28	once
CASSLVGGDEQYF	TGTGCCAGCAGCTTAGTCGGAGGGGACGAGCAGTACTTC	TRBJ2-7	.	TRBV7-6	.
CASTLGTAFSYNEQFF	TGTGCCAGCACCCTCGGGACAGCTTTCTCCTACAATGAGCAGTTCTTC	TRBJ2-1	TRBD1	TRBV28	few
CASSMTGYGYTF	TGTGCCAGCAGCATGACAGGATATGGCTACACCTTC	TRBJ1-2	.	TRBV7-9	.
CASSLYLMTGGNTIYF	TGTGCCAGCAGCTTATACTTAATGACAGGGGGAAACACCATATATTTT	TRBJ1-3	TRBD1	TRBV7-9	.
CASSQMIASRNNEQFF	TGCGCCAGCAGCCAAATGATAGCTAGCCGAAACAATGAGCAGTTCTTC	TRBJ2-1	.	TRBV4-3	.
CASTRLVGGDTQYF	TGTGCCAGCACCAGACTAGTTGGGGGTGATACGCAGTATTTT	TRBJ2-3	.	TRBV5-6	.
CALNSGTSPDTQYF	TGTGCCCTCAACTCGGGGACTAGCCCAGATACGCAGTATTTT	TRBJ2-3	TRBD2	TRBV19	.
CASSLFSQGGYEQYF	TGTGCCAGCAGCTTGTTTTCACAGGGTGGCTACGAGCAGTACTTC	TRBJ2-7	.	TRBV7-2	.
CATGLGRDTEAFF	TGTGCCACCGGGTTGGGGAGAGACACTGAAGCTTTCTTT	TRBJ1-1	.	TRBV28	few
CASSLRRGTYNEQFF	TGTGCCAGCAGCTTACGGCGGGGGACCTACAATGAGCAGTTCTTC	TRBJ2-1	TRBD2	TRBV7-2	.
CASSENLAGGSDTQYF	TGTGCCAGCAGTGAAAACCTAGCGGGAGGTTCAGATACGCAGTATTTT	TRBJ2-3	TRBD2	TRBV2	.
CASSLGVGGIYEQYF	TGCGCCAGCAGCTTGGGTGTAGGGGGCATCTACGAGCAGTACTTC	TRBJ2-7	TRBD1	TRBV5-1	few
CASSEFHGQRKGDTQYF	TGTGCCAGCAGTGAATTTCACGGGCAGCGAAAGGGGGATACGCAGTATTTT	TRBJ2-3	.	TRBV25-1	.
CASSLGLAGGQDTQYF	TGTGCCAGCAGCTTGGGGCTAGCGGGGGGGCAAGATACGCAGTATTTT	TRBJ2-3	TRBD2	TRBV11-2	few
CASSLMRGLWGYTF	TGTGCCAGCAGTTTAATGAGGGGGCTCTGGGGCTACACCTTC	TRBJ1-2	TRBD1	TRBV28	.
CASSPLAGVTDTQYF	TGTGCCAGCAGCCCGCTAGCGGGAGTAACAGATACGCAGTATTTT	TRBJ2-3	TRBD2	TRBV14	.
CASSIGTASNSPLHF	TGTGCCAGCAGCATCGGGACAGCAAGTAATTCACCCCTCCACTTT	TRBJ1-6	TRBD1	TRBV7-3	.
CASSSGEIGGYTF	TGTGCCAGCAGCTCAGGGGAAATCGGGGGCTACACCTTC	TRBJ1-2	.	TRBV28	few
CASSFQRGGLDEQFF	TGCGCCAGCAGCTTTCAGCGGGGGGGCCTCGATGAGCAGTTCTTC	TRBJ2-1	TRBD2	TRBV5-1	.
CASSRLDRAYEQYF	TGTGCCAGCAGTCGCTTGGACAGGGCCTACGAGCAGTACTTC	TRBJ2-7	TRBD1	TRBV27	.
CSAGTGGNGYTF	TGCAGCGCTGGGACAGGGGGAAATGGCTACACCTTC	TRBJ1-2	TRBD1	TRBV29-1	few
CASSLVGLGLDTQYF	TGCGCCAGCAGCTTGGTGGGACTAGGTCTAGATACGCAGTATTTT	TRBJ2-3	TRBD2	TRBV5-1	.
CASSWGTGATEAFF	TGCGCCAGCAGCTGGGGGACAGGGGCCACTGAAGCTTTCTTT	TRBJ1-1	TRBD1	TRBV5-1	.
CASSPTVQGFPEAFF	TGTGCCAGCAGCCCTACGGTTCAGGGCTTCCCTGAAGCTTTCTTT	TRBJ1-1	.	TRBV9	.
CASSFRARGAEQYF	TGTGCCAGCAGTTTCCGCGCCAGGGGAGCCGAGCAGTACTTC	TRBJ2-7	.	TRBV27	.
CASSPTARNTEAFF	TGTGCCAGCTCACCAACAGCAAGGAACACTGAAGCTTTCTTT	TRBJ1-1	.	TRBV18	few
CASSPGQAWGWAQHF	TGTGCCAGCAGTCCAGGACAGGCGTGGGGTTGGGCCCAGCATTTT	TRBJ1-5	TRBD1	TRBV27	.
CASSGGIGTFSAYNEQFF	TGTGCCAGCAGCGGAGGGATAGGAACTTTTTCGGCCTACAATGAGCAGTTCTTC	TRBJ2-1	.	TRBV7-9	.